This T cell receptor (beta chain) comes out of a study of blood T cell repertoires in COVID-19. This CDR3 spans 14 amino acids. V lost 1 base and J 6 bases, leaving 12 bases between the germline ends. Germline V gene lookup returns CDR1 KGHSH and CDR2 LQKENI. In its sample, this clone was seen once. The data were produced by immunoSEQ multiplex PCR, yet TCRdb's version contains in-frame clones alone and is incomplete. This sample has 150,000 to 200,000 clones; about 78% occur once, and the top ten carry around 8.9%. This clonotype was sampled from a woman between 45 and 65 years old with active or convalescent COVID-19. Material for sequencing was peripheral blood. The chain recombines TRBV18 with TRBJ1-2; D not certain. The CDR3 DNA is TGTGCCAGCTCACCACTCTCCGAGGCGGATGGCTACACCTTC. Translation gives CASSPLSEADGYTF. Filled out from reference TRBV18 and TRBJ1-2, the complete variable domain reads NAGVMQNPRHLVRRRGQEARLRCSPMKGHSHVYWYRQLPEEGLKFMVYLQKENIIDESGMPKERFSAEFPKEGPSILRIQQVVRGDSAAYFCASSPLSEADGYTFGSGTRLTVV.